Below, 21 T cell receptor beta chains from the same sample are listed, as sequenced in a study of T-cell reconstitution after alpha-beta-depleted transplantation in children. For TCRbeta, the library was prepared with unique molecular identifiers. One entry per CDR3 protein, called by TCRdb with MiXCR from the PCR reads. The table records 610,000 or so distinct CDR3 sequences, 25% to 30% of them present only once. Sequenced here: PBMCs, sampled before TCRalphabeta/CD19-depleted stem cell transplant. These receptors all stem from a boy under two years old with Wiskott-Aldrich syndrome, due to receive a stem cell transplant.

This clonotype occurred a few times. The chain joins TRBV29-1 to TRBJ2-1; no firm D call. The CDR3 runs 14 residues. V was cut by 0 bases and J by 4 bases, with 10 bases left in between. Germline V CDR1 and CDR2: SQVTM, ANQGSEA. CDR3 sequence reads: CSVEDDRAYNEQFF. As DNA, the CDR3 is TGCAGCGTTGAAGATGACCGGGCGTACAATGAGCAGTTCTTC.

This clonotype was picked up a small number of times. The CDR3 loop is CASSSAGGDEPQHF. The CDR3 nucleotides are TGCGCCAGCAGCTCGGCAGGGGGAGATGAGCCCCAGCATTTT. The J gene is TRBJ1-5, the V gene TRBV5-1, with 7 nucleotides matching TRBD1. The CDR3 is made up of 14 amino acids. The germline gives CDR1 SGHRS, CDR2 YFSETQ. Trimming at V came to 3 bases and at J to 8 bases, leaving 8 bases not matched to a gene.

This chain links TRBV20-1 with TRBJ1-1; no definite D call. This CDR3 has 12 amino acids. V dropped 3 bases and J dropped 2 bases, with 7 bases sitting between them. CDR1 and CDR2 (germline): DFQATT, SNEGSKA (reference sequence). CDR3 loop: CSARLTNTEAFF. In DNA, the CDR3 is TGCAGTGCTAGGCTGACTAACACTGAAGCTTTCTTT.

This clonotype has just a few counts. The V and J genes are TRBV20-1 and TRBJ2-7; a weak D match, TRBD1 (5 bases). The V gene lost 3 bases and the J gene lost 5 bases, with 14 bases spanning the gap. Germline values: CDR1 DFQATT, CDR2 SNEGSKA (reference sequence). This CDR3 has 13 residues. The chain's CDR3 is CSASYGARDEQYF. CDR3 bases: TGCAGTGCTAGTTATGGGGCGCGAGACGAGCAGTACTTC.

This clonotype was seen once. The chain combines TRBV25-1 with TRBJ2-1; TRBD2 aligns across 8 bases. The germline V gene encodes CDR1 MGHDK and CDR2 SYGVNS. CDR3 length: 17 amino acids. The V and J ends lost 2 bases and 4 bases, in that order; junction bases with no gene match: 10. The CDR3 here is CASSEGGIAGYYNEQFF. The DNA of the CDR3 is TGTGCCAGCAGTGAAGGGGGAATAGCGGGGTATTACAATGAGCAGTTCTTC. The whole variable domain, remainder taken from reference TRBV25-1 and TRBJ2-1, is EADIYQTPRYLVIGTGKKITLECSQTMGHDKMYWYQQDPGMELHLIHYSYGVNSTEKGDLSSESTVSRIRTEHFPLTLESARPSHTSQYLCASSEGGIAGYYNEQFFGPGTRLTVL.

This clonotype occurred once. The genes are TRBV7-3 and TRBJ2-1, with 7 bases that match TRBD2. Germline loops: CDR1 SGHTA, CDR2 FQGTGA. After removal of 5 bases from V and 4 bases from J, the junction contained 11 bases not matched to a gene. The CDR3 loop spans 16 amino acids. The CDR3 DNA reads TGTGCCAGCAGCCCCTATTCTAGCGGCACTTACAATGAGCAGTTCTTC. Translation: CASSPYSSGTYNEQFF.

The genes are TRBV15 and TRBJ2-7; TRBD1 or TRBD2 may be the D gene (5 bases each). V lost 4 bases to trimming and J lost 4 bases, with 17 bases between them. CDR1 and CDR2 from the germline V gene are LNHNV and YYDKDF (reference sequence). The CDR3 is made up of 15 amino acids. The CDR3 protein is CATSKVLGGGYEQYF. Written as DNA, the CDR3 is TGTGCCACCAGCAAGGTCCTTGGTGGGGGTTACGAGCAGTACTTC. Full variable domain (rest looked up from reference TRBV15 and TRBJ2-7): DAMVIQNPRYQVTQFGKPVTLSCSQTLNHNVMYWYQQKSSQAPKLLFHYYDKDFNNEADTPDNFQSRRPNTSFCFLDIRSPGLGDTAMYLCATSKVLGGGYEQYFGPGTRLTVT.

The J gene is TRBJ2-1, the V gene TRBV2; D ambiguous. In germline, CDR1 is SNHLY, CDR2 FYNNEI. The CDR3 sequence is 10 residues long. CDR3 loop: CSSSYNEQFF. CDR3 bases: TGTAGCAGCTCCTACAATGAGCAGTTCTTC.

The gene calls are TRBV5-1 and TRBJ2-2; weak D call: TRBD2 (6 bases). CDR3 size: 15 residues. With 1 base removed from V and 3 bases from J, the gap between germline ends came to 10 bases. The germline gives CDR1 SGHRS, CDR2 YFSETQ. The CDR3 DNA follows: TGCGCCAGCAGCTTGAGGGAGGCGGACACCGGGGAGCTGTTTTTT. Amino acids: CASSLREADTGELFF. The entire variable domain, with the rest obtained from reference TRBV5-1 and TRBJ2-2, is as follows: KAGVTQTPRYLIKTRGQQVTLSCSPISGHRSVSWYQQTPGQGLQFLFEYFSETQRNKGNFPGRFSGRQFSNSRSEMNVSTLELGDSALYLCASSLREADTGELFFGEGSRLTVL.

This clonotype was found a few times. The CDR3 region is CATSDGEGWDNQPQHF. The CDR3 nucleotides read TGTGCCACCAGTGATGGGGAAGGGTGGGACAATCAGCCCCAGCATTTT. The chain recombines TRBV24-1 with TRBJ1-5, with D unresolved. Germline V lookup: CDR1 KGHDR, CDR2 SFDVKD. Trimming took 3 bases from V and 3 from J, leaving 14 bases between them. This CDR3 is 16 amino acids long.

This clonotype was counted only a few times. The chain couples TRBV5-1 to TRBJ1-5, with 8 nucleotides matching TRBD1. The CDR3 totals 14 residues. The V gene's germline CDR1 is SGHRS and CDR2 YFSETQ. V dropped 7 bases and J dropped 5; count of bases not matched to a gene: 8. The CDR3: CASRARGRDQPQHF. CDR3 bases: TGCGCCAGCCGAGCCAGGGGGCGCGATCAGCCCCAGCATTTT.

CDR3: CASSAPGYNEQFF. The CDR3 nucleotides are TGTGCCAGCAGCGCCCCGGGGTACAATGAGCAGTTCTTC. The genes are TRBV9 and TRBJ2-1; weak D call: TRBD2 (5 bases). CDR1 and CDR2 (germline): SGDLS, YYNGEE. The V and J ends lost 3 bases and 4 bases respectively, with 8 bases between them. The CDR3 length is 13 residues.

This clonotype was found once. The genes are TRBV19 and TRBJ2-7; possibly TRBD1 for D (6 bases). The CDR3 is 15 residues long. Germline V gives CDR1 LNHDA, CDR2 SQIVND (reference sequence). V was shortened by 6 bases and J by 5 bases, with 20 bases between the two germline ends. Written as DNA, the CDR3 is TGTGCCAGTAGACCCAGGACAGCGCTTGGGGACGAGCAGTACTTC. This gives the protein CASRPRTALGDEQYF.

This clonotype occurred a few times. The chain employs TRBV25-1 and TRBJ2-7; D is possibly TRBD1 or TRBD2 (5 bases each). This CDR3 has 16 amino acids. Trimming cost V 6 bases and J 1 base, with 19 bases left between them. Germline CDR1 reads MGHDK; CDR2 reads SYGVNS. CDR3 bases: TGTGCCAGCAGCCCAACCCTCGGGACGGTATCCTACGAGCAGTACTTC. Translation gives CASSPTLGTVSYEQYF.

The chain carries TRBV7-6 and TRBJ2-7; 14 nucleotides match TRBD2. The CDR3 has 19 amino acids. Germline CDR1 is SGHVS and CDR2 is FNYEAQ. With V trimmed by 5 bases and J by 0 bases, 12 bases remained unmatched. In nucleotides, the CDR3 is TGTGCCAGCAGCCCTACCGGGACTAGCGGGAGTTTTGGCTCCTACGAGCAGTACTTC. This encodes CASSPTGTSGSFGSYEQYF.

V gene TRBV7-9 combines with J gene TRBJ2-7, with 7 bases that match TRBD2. Germline CDR1 reads SEHNR; CDR2 reads FQNEAQ (reference sequence). This CDR3 has 15 residues. Losses at the gene ends were 2 bases for V and 0 bases for J; bases not matched to a gene: 4. The CDR3 DNA is TGTGCCAGCAGCTTAACGGCGGGAGACTCCTACGAGCAGTACTTC. As protein: CASSLTAGDSYEQYF.

V is TRBV20-1 and J is TRBJ1-5, with D possibly TRBD1 on 6 matching bases. The CDR3 is made up of 13 amino acids. V lost 4 bases, J lost 2 bases, and 9 bases lay in between. Looked up from germline, CDR1 is DFQATT and CDR2 is SNEGSKA (reference sequence). The CDR3: CSATSGGNQPQHF. CDR3 DNA: TGCAGTGCTACCTCAGGGGGCAATCAGCCCCAGCATTTT.

The chain has TRBV4-1 and TRBJ2-7, with no clear D. In germline, CDR1 is MGHRA, CDR2 YSYEKL. There are 13 residues in the CDR3. V was clipped by 0 bases and J by 6 bases, with 9 bases between them. The CDR3: CASSQDPRTEQYF. The CDR3 DNA reads TGCGCCAGCAGCCAAGATCCCAGGACCGAGCAGTACTTC.

The rearrangement joins TRBV5-1 to TRBJ1-5; D is undetermined. CDR1 and CDR2 (germline): SGHRS, YFSETQ. V dropped 3 bases and J dropped 3 bases, with 13 bases sitting between them. The CDR3 sequence is 15 residues long. The CDR3 is CASSSDGKNNQPQHF. The CDR3 coding sequence is TGCGCCAGCAGCTCGGACGGTAAAAACAATCAGCCCCAGCATTTT. The full variable domain, with the rest looked up from reference TRBV5-1 and TRBJ1-5, is KAGVTQTPRYLIKTRGQQVTLSCSPISGHRSVSWYQQTPGQGLQFLFEYFSETQRNKGNFPGRFSGRQFSNSRSEMNVSTLELGDSALYLCASSSDGKNNQPQHFGDGTRLSIL.

V usage is TRBV5-1 and J usage is TRBJ1-4; the D gene is possibly TRBD1 (5 bases). The CDR3 is 15 amino acids. V lost 0 bases, J lost 5 bases, and 11 bases lay in between. CDR1 is SGHRS and CDR2 is YFSETQ in the germline V gene. CDR3 residues: CASSLVGVTNEKLFF. For the CDR3, the DNA is TGCGCCAGCAGCTTGGTAGGGGTTACGAATGAAAAACTGTTTTTT.

This chain uses TRBV5-1 with TRBJ2-1, with 13 bases that match TRBD2. Germline trimming cut 0 bases from V and 6 bases from J; bases unmatched to any gene: 12. CDR3 size: 19 residues. The germline gives CDR1 SGHRS, CDR2 YFSETQ. The CDR3 protein is CASSLEGAPGTSGTNEQFF. DNA for the CDR3: TGCGCCAGCAGCTTGGAAGGGGCGCCCGGGACTAGCGGGACCAATGAGCAGTTCTTC.